The rows below give T cell receptor beta chains drawn from one sample of a study of T cells in Graves' hyperthyroidism and ophthalmopathy. MiXCR, applied by TCRdb to the multiplex PCR reads, yields one record per CDR3 protein. The sample contains 500,000 to 650,000 distinct CDR3 sequences, roughly 14% of which appear only once. Sequencing was carried out using blood. These TCRs come from a woman aged 50 to 65 with Graves' ophthalmopathy. The CDR3 runs from the conserved cysteine through the conserved F or W. The D gene is left open where the match is weak. Clone size is given for some rows only: seen once, a few or many times, or a class if the clone is expanded.

D	J	size	V	CDR3	DNA
NA	TRBJ2-1	few	TRBV12-5	CASGLLSFLGGSSYNEQFF	TGTGCTAGTGGTTTGCTAAGTTTCCTAGGGGGGAGCTCCTACAATGAGCAGTTCTTC
TRBD1	TRBJ1-1	many	TRBV10-3	CAIRGQSGNTEAFF	TGTGCCATCAGGGGACAGAGCGGGAACACTGAAGCTTTCTTT
TRBD2	TRBJ2-5	many	TRBV20-1	CSAKASGRAEETQYF	TGCAGTGCTAAGGCTAGCGGGAGGGCAGAAGAGACCCAGTACTTC
NA	TRBJ2-5	NA	TRBV7-9	CARIAGFQETQYF	TGTGCCAGGATAGCAGGGTTCCAAGAGACCCAGTACTTC
NA	TRBJ2-7	NA	TRBV28	CATQGDYPTDEQYF	TGTGCCACCCAGGGGGACTACCCGACGGACGAGCAGTACTTC
NA	TRBJ2-7	NA	TRBV12-3/TRBV12-4	CASSLGHGAGEQYF	TGTGCCAGCAGCCTGGGGCACGGGGCGGGGGAGCAGTACTTC
NA	TRBJ1-5	many	TRBV30	CAWTEGAFSLNQPQHF	TGTGCCTGGACCGAAGGAGCTTTCAGCTTGAATCAGCCCCAGCATTTT
NA	TRBJ2-5	many	TRBV7-3	CASSPSGSRQETQYF	TGTGCCAGCAGCCCTTCGGGAAGTAGGCAAGAGACCCAGTACTTC
TRBD1	TRBJ1-2	NA	TRBV5-1	CASSVDRDYGYTF	TGCGCCAGCAGCGTCGACAGGGACTATGGCTACACCTTC
NA	TRBJ2-3	many	TRBV28	CASGMVGTDTQYF	TGTGCCAGTGGGATGGTTGGTACAGATACGCAGTATTTT
NA	TRBJ1-1	few	TRBV28	CASSFLRTGAFF	TGTGCCAGCAGTTTTTTAAGGACTGGAGCTTTCTTT
TRBD2	TRBJ2-7	many	TRBV6-5	CASSYSIAGSSYEQYF	TGTGCCAGCAGTTACTCTATAGCGGGTAGCTCCTACGAGCAGTACTTC
TRBD2	TRBJ2-3	many	TRBV28	CASRSFFSGSLTDTQYF	TGTGCCAGCAGGTCCTTTTTTAGCGGGAGTTTGACAGATACGCAGTATTTT
NA	TRBJ2-7	NA	TRBV30	CAWSNRYEQYF	TGTGCCTGGAGTAACCGTTACGAGCAGTACTTC
TRBD2	TRBJ2-3	many	TRBV24-1	CATVGPAGGTQYF	TGTGCCACCGTAGGACCGGCGGGAGGTACGCAGTATTTT
NA	TRBJ2-2	NA	TRBV7-3	CASSLWLPAHTGELFF	TGTGCCAGCAGCTTATGGCTCCCCGCCCACACCGGGGAGCTGTTTTTT
TRBD1	TRBJ1-2	many	TRBV28	CASSFSGQGILGYTF	TGTGCCAGCAGTTTTTCAGGACAGGGTATTTTGGGCTACACCTTC
NA	TRBJ1-2	many	TRBV4-3	CASSQEVSRTANYGYTF	TGCGCCAGCAGCCAAGAAGTTTCGCGGACAGCTAACTATGGCTACACCTTC
NA	TRBJ1-1	many	TRBV28	CATRQSNTEAFF	TGTGCCACACGACAGAGTAACACTGAAGCTTTCTTT
NA	TRBJ2-1	many	TRBV12-3/TRBV12-4	CASSLGHAEQFF	TGTGCCAGCAGTTTGGGACACGCTGAGCAGTTCTTC
NA	TRBJ1-1	many	TRBV24-1	CATSETGSNTEAFF	TGTGCCACCAGTGAAACCGGGAGCAACACTGAAGCTTTCTTT
NA	TRBJ2-7	many	TRBV11-1	CASSPAGPPYEQYF	TGTGCCAGCAGCCCAGCAGGGCCCCCCTACGAGCAGTACTTC
TRBD2	TRBJ2-3	few	TRBV12-3/TRBV12-4	CASSLQTSGTDTQYF	TGTGCCAGCAGTTTACAGACTAGCGGCACAGATACGCAGTATTTT
NA	TRBJ2-1	many	TRBV3-1	CASSQDGYNEQFF	TGTGCCAGCAGCCAAGACGGATACAATGAGCAGTTCTTC
NA	TRBJ2-5	NA	TRBV5-1	CASSARLGEAETQYF	TGCGCCAGCAGCGCCCGATTGGGGGAAGCAGAGACCCAGTACTTC
TRBD2	TRBJ2-3	NA	TRBV7-9	CASSGKLAGGTDTQYF	TGTGCCAGCAGCGGTAAACTAGCGGGAGGCACAGATACGCAGTATTTT
TRBD1	TRBJ2-5	many	TRBV6-1	CASRIDRVVETQYF	TGTGCCAGCAGAATCGACAGGGTGGTTGAGACCCAGTACTTC
NA	TRBJ1-5	many	TRBV2	CASSTKSGGGRINQPQHF	TGTGCCAGCAGCACTAAAAGTGGCGGGGGCAGGATCAATCAGCCCCAGCATTTT
NA	TRBJ1-1	many	TRBV6-2/TRBV6-3	CASSYRGGVNTEAFF	TGTGCCAGCAGTTACCGAGGGGGAGTGAACACTGAAGCTTTCTTT
TRBD1	TRBJ2-1	few	TRBV9	CASCEGANSYNEQFF	TGTGCCAGCTGTGAGGGGGCCAATTCCTACAATGAGCAGTTCTTC
TRBD2	TRBJ2-1	many	TRBV28	CASSPLGGGDNEQFF	TGTGCCAGCAGCCCATTGGGGGGAGGGGACAATGAGCAGTTCTTC
NA	TRBJ1-2	few	TRBV5-1	CASSLATPTFRDQDGYTF	TGCGCCAGCAGCTTGGCTACCCCTACCTTCCGGGACCAAGATGGCTACACCTTC
TRBD1	TRBJ2-7	few	TRBV29-1	CSVVRDRYEQYF	TGCAGCGTTGTGAGGGACAGATACGAGCAGTACTTC
NA	TRBJ2-3	many	TRBV7-3	CASSSAGSSTDTQYF	TGTGCCAGCAGCAGTGCGGGATCTAGCACAGATACGCAGTATTTT
TRBD2	TRBJ2-7	many	TRBV7-9	CASSPLLAGDYEQYF	TGTGCCAGCAGCCCTCTATTAGCGGGAGACTACGAGCAGTACTTC
NA	TRBJ2-2	many	TRBV5-1	CASSLGLDTGELFF	TGCGCCAGCAGCTTGGGACTAGACACCGGGGAGCTGTTTTTT
NA	TRBJ2-7	many	TRBV5-5	CASSSGTESFYEQYF	TGTGCCAGCAGCTCCGGGACGGAGAGTTTCTACGAGCAGTACTTC
NA	TRBJ2-7	many	TRBV12-3/TRBV12-4	CASRGTSSHEQYF	TGTGCCAGCAGAGGGACTTCGTCCCACGAGCAGTACTTC
TRBD2	TRBJ2-7	NA	TRBV5-1	CASSLAEREGPGFEQYF	TGCGCCAGCAGCTTGGCCGAGCGGGAGGGCCCCGGTTTCGAGCAGTACTTC
NA	TRBJ1-1	NA	TRBV27	CASSLVFRGANTEAFF	TGTGCCAGCAGTTTAGTGTTTCGGGGCGCGAACACTGAAGCTTTCTTT
TRBD1	TRBJ1-4	NA	TRBV20-1	CSARQGRFEKLFF	TGCAGTGCCAGACAGGGGCGATTTGAAAAACTGTTTTTT
NA	TRBJ2-3	NA	TRBV10-2	CASSEEETTDTQYF	TGCGCCAGCAGTGAGGAGGAAACCACAGATACGCAGTATTTT
NA	TRBJ1-2	many	TRBV3-2	CASSQDPGHRNYGYTF	TGTGCCAGCAGCCAAGATCCGGGCCACAGAAACTATGGCTACACCTTC
TRBD2	TRBJ2-2	NA	TRBV19	CASSPGLAGGANTGELFF	TGTGCCAGTAGTCCGGGACTAGCGGGAGGGGCGAACACCGGGGAGCTGTTTTTT